These 6 T cell receptor beta chains came from one sample sequenced in a study of siplizumab effects on memory and regulatory T cells. Some clones are missing from TCRdb's copy, which holds only in-frame ones; the method was immunoSEQ multiplex PCR. The sample records approximately 97,000 clones, 80% to 95% being singletons. Sample: CD4+ T cells sorted from blood. These receptors were obtained from a human donor in good health.

This clone was counted a few times. The chain uses TRBV18 and TRBJ2-7; 9 bases align to TRBD2. V shed 6 bases, J shed 2 bases, and the junction held 8 bases outside the gene matches. Germline CDR1 KGHSH, CDR2 LQKENI. The CDR3 extends over 15 amino acids. The CDR3 is CASSPGTSSAYEQYF. CDR3 in DNA: TGTGCCAGCTCCCCCGGGACTAGCAGCGCCTACGAGCAGTACTTC.

This sequence joins TRBV30 and TRBJ2-3, with TRBD1 as a possible D gene (6 bases). The ends were cut back, 5 bases at V and 9 bases at J, with 36 bases in the middle. The CDR3 loop spans 19 amino acids. Per germline, CDR1 GTSNPN and CDR2 SVGIG (reference sequence). DNA of the CDR3: TGTGCCTGGGTTAGTCCACGGACAGATCCACCACATCGACCCAAAACGCAGTATTTT. Translation gives CAWVSPRTDPPHRPKTQYF. The full variable domain, in which reference TRBV30 and TRBJ2-3 provide the parts outside the CDR3, is SQTIHQWPATLVQPVGSPLSLECTVEGTSNPNLYWYRQAAGRGLQLLFYSVGIGQISSEVPQNLSASRPQDRQFILSSKKLLLSDSGFYLCAWVSPRTDPPHRPKTQYFGPGTRLTVL.

This clone was observed a single time. J is TRBJ1-4 and V is TRBV28, with D possibly matching TRBD1 (6 bases). The V gene's germline CDR1 is MDHEN and CDR2 SYDVKM. This CDR3 spans 14 amino acids. V shed 5 bases and J shed 5 bases, with 12 bases lying between them. The CDR3 bases are TGTGCCAGCAGTCTCGGACAGCTGAATGAAAAACTGTTTTTT. Translating it yields CASSLGQLNEKLFF.

The V call is TRBV5-4, the J call TRBJ2-3; D remains unclear. The CDR3 spans 11 residues. V lost 2 bases, J lost 5 bases, and 3 bases lay in between. Per the germline V gene, CDR1 is SGHNT and CDR2 is YYREEE (reference sequence). In nucleotides, the CDR3 is TGTGCCAGCAGCTTACAAGATACGCAGTATTTT. This sequence encodes CASSLQDTQYF.

The V gene is TRBV5-5, the J gene TRBJ1-3; D gene uncertain. This CDR3 is built from 14 residues. Per the germline V gene, CDR1 is SGHKS and CDR2 is YYEKEE (reference sequence). The ends were cut back, 3 bases at V and 0 bases at J, with 7 bases in the middle. The CDR3 loop reads CASSSTYSGNTIYF. For the CDR3, the DNA is TGTGCCAGCAGCTCAACCTACTCTGGAAACACCATATATTTT.

The gene calls are TRBV7-7 and TRBJ2-5; D perhaps matches TRBD1 (6 bases). V dropped 5 bases and J dropped 3 bases, with 10 bases sitting between them. This CDR3 comprises 13 residues. Germline V CDR1 and CDR2: SSHAT, FNYEAQ (reference sequence). CDR3 loop: CASSRDMEETQYF. The CDR3 DNA follows: TGTGCCAGCAGCCGGGACATGGAAGAGACCCAGTACTTC.